The 27 T cell receptor beta chains below all came from one sample that was sequenced in a study of Ad26.COV2.S vaccination and SARS-CoV-2 variants. Treatment indicated: over 15 received Ad26.COV2.S at low or high dose, single or two shots; 5 received placebo; per-sample allocation not given. Material that was analyzed had been drawn on day 63 after the first vaccine or placebo injection. Only in-frame clones appear in the TCRdb table, and some are missing; sequencing was by immunoSEQ multiplex PCR. Of about 680,000 clones listed, 80% to 90% are singletons. Sequencing was performed on peripheral blood, taken in a trial of Ad26.COV2.S vaccine versus placebo. The receptor source for this set is a person between 18 and 65 years old who received the Ad26.COV2.S COVID-19 vaccine or a placebo.

The rearrangement links TRBV19 to TRBJ2-1, with 14 bases fitting TRBD2. The CDR3 is 14 residues long. J was trimmed by 15 bases and V by 4 bases; bases with no gene match: 8. Per the germline V gene, CDR1 is LNHDA and CDR2 is SQIVND (reference sequence). CDR3 amino acids: CASSTGLAGGDSFF. CDR3 nucleotides: TGTGCCAGTAGTACAGGACTAGCGGGAGGAGATTCGTTCTTC. Using reference TRBV19 and TRBJ2-1 for the parts outside the CDR3, the full variable domain is DGGITQSPKYLFRKEGQNVTLSCEQNLNHDAMYWYRQDPGQGLRLIYYSQIVNDFQKGDIAEGYSVSREKKESFPLTVTSAQKNPTAFYLCASSTGLAGGDSFFGPGTRLTVL.

This clone was seen a few times. This sequence joins TRBV5-4 and TRBJ2-7; D is uncertain. The CDR3 totals 14 residues. V lost 0 bases to trimming and J lost 4 bases, with 11 bases between them. The V gene's germline CDR1 is SGHNT and CDR2 YYREEE (reference sequence). DNA of the CDR3: TGTGCCAGCAGCTTGGAGATATCGGGTTACGAGCAGTACTTC. As protein: CASSLEISGYEQYF.

This clone appeared a few times. The chain recombines TRBV30 with TRBJ1-6, with D unresolved. The V and J ends lost 0 bases and 4 bases respectively, with 1 base between them. Germline-derived CDR1 and CDR2 are GTSNPN and SVGIG (reference sequence). The CDR3 consists of 12 residues. Here the CDR3 DNA reads TGTGCCTGGAGTGTGTATAATTCACCCCTCCACTTT. It codes for CAWSVYNSPLHF.

V and J are TRBV19 and TRBJ1-5, with D unresolved. CDR1 LNHDA and CDR2 SQIVND come from the germline V gene (reference sequence). The CDR3 spans 14 residues. V shed 8 bases and J shed 4 bases, with 15 bases lying between them. The CDR3 reads CASWERVRNQPQHF. Written as DNA, the CDR3 is TGTGCCAGTTGGGAAAGGGTGCGAAATCAGCCCCAGCATTTT.

The chain combines TRBV20-1 with TRBJ2-1, with 8 nucleotides matching TRBD2. Per the germline V gene, CDR1 is DFQATT and CDR2 is SNEGSKA (reference sequence). The CDR3 is 11 amino acids. The V gene end was trimmed by 6 bases and the J gene end by 9 bases; junction bases not matched to a gene: 4. As DNA, the CDR3 is TGCAGTGCAATCGGGGGGGTTGAGCAGTTCTTC. Translation: CSAIGGVEQFF.

The rearrangement joins TRBV2 to TRBJ2-5; no firm D call. Per germline, CDR1 SNHLY and CDR2 FYNNEI. The germline V and J ends were trimmed by 7 bases and 1 base, with 7 bases remaining between them. The CDR3 is 12 amino acids. The chain's CDR3 is CASTVGQETQYF. The CDR3 nucleotides read TGTGCCAGCACCGTGGGCCAAGAGACCCAGTACTTC.

The chain is built from TRBV14 and TRBJ2-2; TRBD1 matches at 11 bases. Germline V gene lookup returns CDR1 SGHDN and CDR2 FVKESK. The CDR3 runs to 15 residues. Trimming at V came to 8 bases and at J to 5 bases, leaving 7 bases not matched to a gene. This CDR3 reads CASPTGTGGTGELFF. The CDR3 nucleotides are TGTGCCAGCCCAACCGGGACAGGGGGTACCGGGGAGCTGTTTTTT.

J is TRBJ2-7 and V is TRBV12-5, with 7 bases identical to TRBD1. Germline CDR1 is LGHNT and CDR2 is FRNRAP. Trimming took 5 bases from V and 0 from J; bases not matched to a gene: 4. This CDR3 is 14 amino acids long. The CDR3 reads CASGGQVNSYEQYF. The CDR3 DNA reads as TGTGCTAGTGGTGGACAGGTTAACTCCTACGAGCAGTACTTC.

Here the CDR3 DNA reads TGTGCCACCAGTGGGGTAGGGGATACGCAGTATTTT. Residues: CATSGVGDTQYF. V and J are TRBV24-1 and TRBJ2-3, with unresolved D. CDR1 and CDR2 (germline): KGHDR, SFDVKD. The ends were cut back, 5 bases at V and 6 bases at J, with 8 bases in the middle. CDR3 length equals 12 residues.

V gene TRBV15 combines with J gene TRBJ2-3; perhaps TRBD1 as D (6 bases). CDR3 length equals 15 residues. V was pared by 2 bases and J by 5 bases, with 14 bases between. Germline values: CDR1 LNHNV, CDR2 YYDKDF (reference sequence). CDR3 amino acids: CATSRSRDTVDTQYF. CDR3 nucleotide sequence: TGTGCCACCAGCAGATCCCGGGACACCGTAGATACGCAGTATTTT.

The table lists this clone with a count of one. The chain joins TRBV11-2 to TRBJ2-5, with D tentatively TRBD1 or TRBD2 (6 bases each). The length of the CDR3 is 15 residues. The germline CDR1 and CDR2 sequences are SGHAT and FQNNGV. Trimming shortened V by 2 bases and J by 5 bases, and 15 bases separated the two germline ends. In nucleotides, the CDR3 is TGTGCCAGCAGCTTACTGTCAGGGGAGGAGGAGACCCAGTACTTC. This translates into CASSLLSGEEETQYF.

The rearrangement links TRBV30 to TRBJ1-6; D gene unclear. This CDR3 comprises 15 residues. Per the germline V gene, CDR1 is GTSNPN and CDR2 is SVGIG (reference sequence). V was clipped by 3 bases and J by 0 bases, with 9 bases between them. CDR3 in amino acids: CAWRTGSSYNSPLHF. For the CDR3, the DNA is TGTGCCTGGAGGACCGGTTCCTCCTATAATTCACCCCTCCACTTT.

The chain links TRBV5-1 to TRBJ2-2, with TRBD2 as a possible D gene (5 bases). Germline V gene lookup returns CDR1 SGHRS and CDR2 YFSETQ. V was clipped by 5 bases and J by 6 bases, with 14 bases between them. The CDR3 is 14 residues long. The CDR3 protein is CASRLEGLAGELFF. Written as DNA, the CDR3 is TGCGCCAGCAGACTAGAGGGCTTGGCCGGGGAGCTGTTTTTT.

This chain's CDR3 is CASSYASGPTYNEQFF. The CDR3 nucleotides are TGTGCCAGCAGTTACGCTAGCGGGCCAACCTACAATGAGCAGTTCTTC. The V call is TRBV6-5, the J call TRBJ2-1, with 8 bases lining up with TRBD2. The CDR3 covers 16 residues. Trimming removed 2 bases from V and 2 bases from J; junction bases left unmatched: 5. Germline V gene lookup returns CDR1 MNHEY and CDR2 SVGAGI.

The V call is TRBV7-2, the J call TRBJ2-3; the D gene is possibly TRBD2 (5 bases). Trimming pared 6 bases from V and 0 bases from J, leaving 10 bases between. Germline V gene lookup returns CDR1 SGHTA and CDR2 FQGNSA. The CDR3 runs 14 residues. CDR3 in amino acids: CASSYGLSTDTQYF. The CDR3 DNA reads as TGTGCCAGCAGTTACGGACTTAGCACAGATACGCAGTATTTT. The full variable domain, completed using reference TRBV7-2 and TRBJ2-3, is GAGVSQSPSNKVTEKGKDVELRCDPISGHTALYWYRQSLGQGLEFLIYFQGNSAPDKSGLPSDRFSAERTGGSVSTLTIQRTQQEDSAVYLCASSYGLSTDTQYFGPGTRLTVL.

The gene calls are TRBV27 and TRBJ2-3, with 10 bases aligning to TRBD1. The V gene end was trimmed by 6 bases and the J gene end by 1 base; junction bases not matched to a gene: 13. Germline V gene lookup returns CDR1 MNHEY and CDR2 SMNVEV (reference sequence). The CDR3 loop spans 18 amino acids. CDR3 residues: CASSPGQGGGLGTDTQYF. In DNA, the CDR3 is TGTGCCAGCAGCCCCGGACAGGGGGGCGGGCTCGGCACAGATACGCAGTATTTT.

This clone was detected once. Here the CDR3 reads CASSRDRVVYEQYF. CDR3 bases: TGTGCCAGCAGCAGGGACAGGGTCGTCTACGAGCAGTACTTC. The rearrangement uses TRBV21-1 and TRBJ2-7; TRBD1 reflects the table's D call only, with no check against the DNA. TRBV21-1 is reported as a pseudogene. The length of the CDR3 is 14 residues.

As to this clone: The junction departs from the called germline gene at one end, perhaps through a read error. The rearrangement uses TRBV7-2 and TRBJ2-5, with D maybe TRBD2 (5 bases). The CDR3 spans 12 residues. Per germline, CDR1 SGHTA and CDR2 FQGNSA. CDR3 in DNA: TGTGCCAGCAGCCTTCCCAGCCAGCGGATTAACTTC. Protein product: CASSLPSQRINF.

V usage is TRBV5-1 and J usage is TRBJ2-2; D unresolved. Per germline, CDR1 SGHRS and CDR2 YFSETQ. This CDR3 region has 13 residues. V gave up 0 bases and J gave up 13 bases, with 13 bases separating them. CDR3 sequence reads: CASSLEDRIGLFF. CDR3 sequence (DNA): TGCGCCAGCAGCTTGGAGGATCGGATAGGGCTGTTTTTT.

The rearrangement uses TRBV6-4 and TRBJ1-5; no definite D call. Trimming shortened V by 8 bases and J by 0 bases, and 11 bases separated the two germline ends. CDR3 length: 14 amino acids. The germline gives CDR1 MRHNA, CDR2 SNTAGT. The CDR3 is CASLSLDSNQPQHF. CDR3 sequence (DNA): TGTGCCAGCTTAAGTCTGGATAGCAATCAGCCCCAGCATTTT.

The J gene is TRBJ2-5, the V gene TRBV7-9, with a weak D call TRBD2 (6 bases). Germline values: CDR1 SEHNR, CDR2 FQNEAQ (reference sequence). V lost 5 bases and J 4 bases, leaving 14 bases between the germline ends. The CDR3 totals 14 residues. CDR3 sequence: CASSPGGARETQYF. The CDR3 DNA is TGTGCCAGCAGCCCCGGCGGGGCTAGAGAGACCCAGTACTTC.

The V gene is TRBV5-1, the J gene TRBJ1-2; D gene uncertain. The length of the CDR3 is 15 residues. The germline gives CDR1 SGHRS, CDR2 YFSETQ. V lost 7 bases and J lost 0, with 16 bases in between. CDR3: CASALDGVSNYGYTF. CDR3 DNA: TGCGCCAGCGCCCTCGACGGCGTCTCTAACTATGGCTACACCTTC. The entire variable domain, with the rest obtained from reference TRBV5-1 and TRBJ1-2, is as follows: KAGVTQTPRYLIKTRGQQVTLSCSPISGHRSVSWYQQTPGQGLQFLFEYFSETQRNKGNFPGRFSGRQFSNSRSEMNVSTLELGDSALYLCASALDGVSNYGYTFGSGTRLTVV.

The chain has TRBV12-3 or TRBV12-4 and TRBJ2-1; D remains ambiguous. The CDR3 has 11 amino acids. V was cut by 5 bases and J by 10 bases, with 9 bases left in between. The CDR3 bases are TGTGCCAGCAGTGGTCGAAGGGAGCAGTTCTTC. Protein: CASSGRREQFF.

This clone is a singleton in its sample. The rearrangement joins TRBV13 to TRBJ2-3; TRBD2 is a possible D gene (7 bases). The CDR3 totals 13 residues. CDR1 is PRHDT and CDR2 is FYEKMQ in the germline V gene (reference sequence). Trimming took 5 bases from V and 8 from J, leaving 14 bases between them. The CDR3, as DNA: TGTGCCAGCAGCCCGGGGGGCCCGGGTACGCAGTATTTT. This gives the protein CASSPGGPGTQYF.

V and J are TRBV19 and TRBJ2-5; a weak D match, TRBD2 (6 bases). V gave up 3 bases and J gave up 5 bases, with 13 bases separating them. CDR3 length: 14 residues. Per germline, CDR1 LNHDA and CDR2 SQIVND (reference sequence). The CDR3 DNA is TGTGCCAGTAGTATCTCCCCTAGCGTCGAGACCCAGTACTTC. Its protein product is CASSISPSVETQYF.

V usage is TRBV27 and J usage is TRBJ2-7; possibly TRBD2 for D (5 bases). The length of the CDR3 is 14 residues. Between the trimmed V and J ends, which lost 7 bases and 3 bases, there was a span of 16 bases. Germline-derived CDR1 and CDR2 are MNHEY and SMNVEV (reference sequence). The CDR3 protein is CASKNGVSGYEQYF. CDR3 in DNA: TGTGCCAGCAAAAACGGGGTATCCGGCTACGAGCAGTACTTC.

CDR3 nucleotides: TGTGCCAGCGGGACGACAGGGGTTGGCGGGGAGCTGTTTTTT. This encodes CASGTTGVGGELFF. The gene calls are TRBV19 and TRBJ2-2; 8 nucleotides line up with TRBD1. Germline V CDR1 and CDR2: LNHDA, SQIVND (reference sequence). The CDR3 length is 14 residues. J gave up 7 bases and V 9 bases, and 10 bases lay outside the gene matches.